The 9 T cell receptor beta chains below all came from one sample that was sequenced in a study of OX40 agonist ivuxolimab in advanced cancers. The data were produced by immunoSEQ multiplex PCR, yet TCRdb's version contains in-frame clones alone and is incomplete. The sample lists approximately 60,000 clones, around four fifths occurring once. This specimen consisted of CD4+ or CD8+ T cells sorted from blood, obtained in a trial of the OX40 agonist ivuxolimab. The receptors were gathered from an adult with an advanced solid tumor such as melanoma, head and neck, liver or kidney cancer.

The chain carries TRBV30 and TRBJ2-7; D unclear. This CDR3 has 11 amino acids. CDR1 GTSNPN and CDR2 SVGIG come from the germline V gene (reference sequence). V lost 2 bases and J lost 6, with 8 bases in between. Here the CDR3 reads CAWSSGAEQYF. Here the CDR3 DNA reads TGTGCCTGGAGTTCAGGCGCCGAGCAGTACTTC.

This rearrangement joins TRBV11-3 to TRBJ1-3, with D hard to call. The germline V and J ends were trimmed by 5 bases and 0 bases, with 11 bases remaining between them. Germline CDR1 reads SGHNT; CDR2 reads YENEEA. The CDR3 sequence is 15 residues long. Here the CDR3 reads CASSRDGNSGNTIYF. In DNA form, the CDR3 reads TGTGCCAGCAGCCGCGACGGAAACTCTGGAAACACCATATATTTT.

This rearrangement joins TRBV25-1 to TRBJ2-7; D is perhaps TRBD1 or TRBD2 (5 bases each). The CDR3 contains 14 residues. Trimming stripped 8 bases from V and 3 bases from J, with 17 bases between. The germline V gene encodes CDR1 MGHDK and CDR2 SYGVNS. The CDR3 spells CASGRGQGSYEQYF. The CDR3, as DNA: TGTGCCAGCGGCCGCGGGCAGGGAAGCTACGAGCAGTACTTC.

The chain is built from TRBV10-3 and TRBJ1-2, with 9 positions matching TRBD1. V lost 5 bases and J lost 5; bases outside the gene matches: 6. Germline CDR1 ENHRY, CDR2 SYGVKD. This CDR3 contains 14 residues. CDR3 bases: TGTGCCATCAGTATCTCGGGACAGGGATATGGCTACACCTTC. Residues: CAISISGQGYGYTF.

The chain carries TRBV6-5 and TRBJ2-5, with a tentative D call TRBD1 (5 bases). The V gene lost 5 bases and the J gene lost 2 bases, with 12 bases spanning the gap. Germline V CDR1 and CDR2: MNHEY, SVGAGI. The CDR3 spans 14 residues. CDR3 DNA sequence: TGTGCCAGCAGTGGTCTAGGGGCTCAAGAGACCCAGTACTTC. This encodes CASSGLGAQETQYF.

This clone has a handful of counts. Relative to the germline gene, one junction end is altered; a read error may explain this. The gene calls are TRBV6-1 and TRBJ1-3; no definite D call. The CDR3 runs to 11 residues. The V gene's germline CDR1 is MNHNS and CDR2 SASEGT. The CDR3 sequence is CASREGNTIYF. The DNA for the CDR3 is TGTGCCAGCAGAGAAGGGAACACCATATATTTT.

CDR3 coding DNA: TGTGCCATCAGTGAGTCTATACGGGGGGAATATACGCAGTATTTT. Protein product: CAISESIRGEYTQYF. The gene calls are TRBV10-3 and TRBJ2-3; the match to TRBD2 covers 7 bases. Germline trimming cut 0 bases from V and 7 bases from J; bases unmatched to any gene: 7. The CDR3 has 15 residues. Looked up from germline, CDR1 is ENHRY and CDR2 is SYGVKD.

This CDR3 is CASSLEGTAERYF. The CDR3 DNA is TGTGCCAGCAGCTTAGAGGGGACAGCAGAGAGGTACTTC. The chain recombines TRBV11-3 with TRBJ2-4, with 7 nucleotides matching TRBD1. CDR1 and CDR2 from the germline V gene are SGHNT and YENEEA. Losses at the gene ends were 0 bases for V and 15 bases for J; bases not matched to a gene: 8. CDR3 length: 13 amino acids.

J is TRBJ2-3 and V is TRBV15; no clear D gene. Germline CDR1 is LNHNV and CDR2 is YYDKDF (reference sequence). V lost 0 bases, J lost 2 bases, and 12 bases lay in between. The CDR3 totals 16 residues. The chain's CDR3 is CATSRDMAQNTDTQYF. As DNA, the CDR3 is TGTGCCACCAGCAGAGATATGGCACAAAACACAGATACGCAGTATTTT.